This T cell receptor (beta chain) was found in a study of CD8 T cells in Susac syndrome. Study observations and caveats: The study's TCR sequencing and HLA analysis covered a relatively small number of individuals, and the study acknowledged this.

Turning to this clonotype: Its target is not known.

An amount of RNA that ranged from roughly 0.5 to 1 ug was reverse transcribed with random hexamers. Multiplex PCR with immunoSEQ amplified the TCR beta CDR3 across 54 Vbeta and 13 Jbeta. TCRdb fed the immunoSEQ multiplex PCR reads into MiXCR, producing one record per CDR3 protein. The table records hundreds of thousands of distinct CDR3 sequences, less than 95% of them present only once. The CDR3 runs 13 residues. Looked up from germline, CDR1 is MNHNY and CDR2 is SVGAGI (reference sequence). V was trimmed by 7 bases and J by 5 bases, leaving 14 bases between them. Sequencing was carried out using CD4+ T cells from PBMCs. The rearrangement links TRBV6-6 to TRBJ2-5; D may be TRBD2 (6 bases). The receptor's source is a human donor with Susac syndrome. CDR3 sequence (DNA): TGTGCCAGCATCCGGGGGTCAGGGGAGACCCAGTACTTC. Translating gives CASIRGSGETQYF.